One sample yielded the 29 T cell receptor beta chains listed below, sequenced in a study of shared T cell receptors in the human thymus. Some clones are missing from TCRdb's copy, which holds only in-frame ones; the method was immunoSEQ multiplex PCR. The sample has hundreds of thousands of clones; around 89% are singletons. The same sample was also studied in work on human thymus T cells.

The sequenced sample consisted of thymocytes. The receptor source for this set is a boy under two years old with a congenital heart defect.

The CDR3 loop is CASSLTGLATNEKLFF. CDR3 nucleotides: TGCGCCAGCAGTTTGACAGGTTTGGCAACTAATGAAAAACTGTTTTTT. The chain is built from TRBV10-2 and TRBJ1-4, with D perhaps matching TRBD1 (6 bases). This CDR3 spans 16 amino acids. V was trimmed by 5 bases and J by 0 bases, leaving 13 bases between them. The germline V gene encodes CDR1 WSHSY and CDR2 SAAADI.

The CDR3 region is CASGQGPVGLVYEQYF. Here the CDR3 DNA reads TGTGCCAGCGGACAGGGGCCCGTCGGGTTGGTTTACGAGCAGTACTTC. The V call is TRBV5-8, the J call TRBJ2-7, with 9 bases identical to TRBD1. Losses at the gene ends were 7 bases for V and 4 bases for J; bases not matched to a gene: 15. CDR3 length equals 16 residues. Per the germline V gene, CDR1 is SGHTS and CDR2 is YDEGEE.

This rearrangement joins TRBV5-4 to TRBJ2-7, with TRBD1 matching over 7 bases. Germline values: CDR1 SGHNT, CDR2 YYREEE (reference sequence). The CDR3 consists of 16 residues. J was trimmed by 3 bases and V by 3 bases; bases with no gene match: 12. The CDR3 loop is CASSSKEDRVDYEQYF. The CDR3 DNA sequence: TGTGCCAGCAGCTCCAAAGAAGACAGGGTAGACTACGAGCAGTACTTC.

The chain is built from TRBV5-1 and TRBJ1-1; TRBD1 is a possible D gene (5 bases). V lost 1 base, J lost 4 bases, and 8 bases lay in between. CDR3 size: 13 residues. Germline CDR1 reads SGHRS; CDR2 reads YFSETQ. The CDR3 region is CASSLQGFTEAFF. The CDR3 nucleotides read TGCGCCAGCAGCTTGCAGGGATTCACTGAAGCTTTCTTT.

The chain couples TRBV27 to TRBJ1-4; D is perhaps TRBD1 (6 bases). The V and J ends lost 5 bases and 4 bases respectively, with 14 bases between them. This CDR3 is built from 15 residues. In germline, CDR1 is MNHEY, CDR2 SMNVEV (reference sequence). The CDR3, as DNA: TGTGCCAGCAGTAGAAGGGACAACATTAATGAAAAACTGTTTTTT. It is translated as CASSRRDNINEKLFF.

This clone was picked up one time. The chain joins TRBV4-2 to TRBJ2-7; 9 bases match TRBD2. CDR1 LGHNA and CDR2 YNFKEQ come from the germline V gene. The V gene end was trimmed by 4 bases and the J gene end by 0 bases; junction bases not matched to a gene: 7. The CDR3 has 16 residues. Here the CDR3 DNA reads TGTGCCAGCAGCCCCCGGACTAGCGAGAGCTCCTACGAGCAGTACTTC. Protein: CASSPRTSESSYEQYF.

The chain uses TRBV4-1 and TRBJ1-2, with 9 bases matching TRBD1. V was clipped by 2 bases and J by 7 bases; unmatched bases: 11. Germline V gene data show CDR1 as MGHRA and CDR2 as YSYEKL. CDR3 size: 16 residues. The DNA for the CDR3 is TGCGCCAGCAGCCAAACCAGCAGGGGACAGGGTGGTGGCTACACCTTC. Translation: CASSQTSRGQGGGYTF.

This clone was seen a few times. The chain couples TRBV27 to TRBJ2-7; 10 positions match TRBD2. The CDR3 length is 19 residues. CDR1 MNHEY and CDR2 SMNVEV come from the germline V gene (reference sequence). Trimming took 2 bases from V and 2 from J; bases not matched to a gene: 15. CDR3 coding DNA: TGTGCCAGCAGTTTAGGGGATAGCGGGAGGTTGGCCTGGCCCTACGAGCAGTACTTC. Its translation: CASSLGDSGRLAWPYEQYF.

V gene TRBV12-5 combines with J gene TRBJ2-5, with 7 bases identical to TRBD2. Germline V gene lookup returns CDR1 LGHNT and CDR2 FRNRAP. Unmatched junction bases numbered 4, after V lost 2 bases and J lost 1 base. The length of the CDR3 is 15 residues. The CDR3, as DNA: TGTGCTAGTGGTTTGCTAGCGGAGCCCCAAGAGACCCAGTACTTC. Translating it yields CASGLLAEPQETQYF. Supplemented by reference TRBV12-5 and TRBJ2-5, the full variable domain reads DARVTQTPRHKVTEMGQEVTMRCQPILGHNTVFWYRQTMMQGLELLAYFRNRAPLDDSGMPKDRFSAEMPDATLATLKIQPSEPRDSAVYFCASGLLAEPQETQYFGPGTRLLVL.

The genes are TRBV25-1 and TRBJ1-5, with 7 nucleotides matching TRBD1. Germline lookup yields CDR1 MGHDK and CDR2 SYGVNS. J lost 5 bases, V lost 6 bases, and 13 bases had no gene match. The CDR3 totals 16 residues. The CDR3 loop is CASRAKGDRADQPQHF. In DNA, the CDR3 is TGTGCCAGCAGAGCCAAGGGTGACAGGGCTGATCAGCCCCAGCATTTT.

This clone was recorded only once. The chain couples TRBV5-6 to TRBJ2-7, with D perhaps matching TRBD1 (5 bases). Germline lookup yields CDR1 SGHDT and CDR2 YYEEEE. The CDR3 covers 15 residues. Trimming took 6 bases from V and 6 from J, leaving 22 bases between them. The CDR3 sequence is CASTFPPFSGSEQYF. The CDR3 DNA is TGTGCCAGCACCTTTCCCCCATTTTCAGGGTCCGAGCAGTACTTC.

The J gene is TRBJ2-2, the V gene TRBV30, with a possible D match to TRBD1 (7 bases). Trimming took 0 bases from V and 5 from J, leaving 13 bases between them. The CDR3 has 15 amino acids. Germline V lookup: CDR1 GTSNPN, CDR2 SVGIG (reference sequence). The CDR3 loop reads CAWSVEGARTGELFF. DNA of the CDR3: TGTGCCTGGAGTGTGGAGGGGGCGAGGACCGGGGAGCTGTTTTTT. The full variable domain, in which reference TRBV30 and TRBJ2-2 provide the parts outside the CDR3, is SQTIHQWPATLVQPVGSPLSLECTVEGTSNPNLYWYRQAAGRGLQLLFYSVGIGQISSEVPQNLSASRPQDRQFILSSKKLLLSDSGFYLCAWSVEGARTGELFFGEGSRLTVL.

CDR3 nucleotide sequence: TGTGCCAGCACCCCCGGGACAGGGAACACTGAAGCTTTCTTT. Translation gives CASTPGTGNTEAFF. J is TRBJ1-1 and V is TRBV25-1, with 8 bases identical to TRBD1. The germline V gene encodes CDR1 MGHDK and CDR2 SYGVNS. The CDR3 runs 14 residues. The ends lost 7 bases at V and 1 base at J; junction bases unmatched: 5.

The V call is TRBV5-6, the J call TRBJ2-7, with D possibly being TRBD2 (7 bases). CDR1 is SGHDT, CDR2 YYEEEE, per germline. V was clipped by 2 bases and J by 1 base, with 10 bases between them. The CDR3 length is 14 residues. The CDR3 region is CASSFGGPSYEQYF. The DNA of the CDR3 is TGTGCCAGCAGCTTCGGGGGGCCGTCCTACGAGCAGTACTTC.

This chain uses TRBV4-1 with TRBJ1-1; D unresolved. Trimming took off 0 bases at V and 1 base at J, with 18 bases between the two ends. This CDR3 contains 18 residues. Per germline, CDR1 MGHRA and CDR2 YSYEKL. The CDR3 coding sequence is TGCGCCAGCAGCCAAGATTGTGCCCATCCAGTTTGGAACACTGAAGCTTTCTTT. Protein: CASSQDCAHPVWNTEAFF.

The chain joins TRBV14 to TRBJ2-3; 12 nucleotides match TRBD2. The germline gives CDR1 SGHDN, CDR2 FVKESK. The V gene end was trimmed by 0 bases and the J gene end by 3 bases; junction bases not matched to a gene: 7. The CDR3 has 18 residues. The CDR3: CASSQEVLAGGPTDTQYF. As DNA, the CDR3 is TGTGCCAGCAGCCAAGAAGTCCTAGCGGGAGGGCCAACAGATACGCAGTATTTT.

This clone was detected a few times. The chain is built from TRBV10-1 and TRBJ2-1; weak D call: TRBD1 (5 bases). Germline V gives CDR1 WNHNN, CDR2 SYGVQD (reference sequence). V was cut by 0 bases and J by 12 bases, with 12 bases left in between. This CDR3 comprises 13 residues. In DNA form, the CDR3 reads TGCGCCAGCAGTGAGTCTCCAGGGTCCGCGCAGTTCTTC. Translating gives CASSESPGSAQFF.

This chain links TRBV4-1 with TRBJ2-3; TRBD2 aligns across 9 bases. Per germline, CDR1 MGHRA and CDR2 YSYEKL. This CDR3 is built from 17 residues. With 1 base clipped from V and 4 bases from J, the junction kept 9 bases outside the gene matches. The CDR3 DNA follows: TGCGCCAGCAGCCAAGCTAAGAGTAGCGGGAGAGCAGATACGCAGTATTTT. This encodes CASSQAKSSGRADTQYF.

The chain combines TRBV7-3 with TRBJ2-3, with D possibly TRBD2 on 6 matching bases. With 5 bases removed from V and 5 bases from J, the gap between germline ends came to 17 bases. Germline assignment: CDR1 SGHTA and CDR2 FQGTGA. The length of the CDR3 is 15 residues. The CDR3 loop reads CASSPRRAGGDTQYF. CDR3 nucleotide sequence: TGTGCCAGCAGCCCCCGGAGGGCTGGTGGAGATACGCAGTATTTT.

To note about this clone: The junction differs from germline at one of its ends, possibly a read error. This chain connects TRBV27 to TRBJ2-1; 8 bases are a match to TRBD1. This CDR3 contains 12 residues. Looked up from germline, CDR1 is MNHEY and CDR2 is SMNVEV (reference sequence). The chain's CDR3 is CASSTRGRERFF. The CDR3 DNA reads TGTGCCAGCAGTACCAGGGGGCGCGAGCGGTTCTTC.

This clone was seen only once. V usage is TRBV29-1 and J usage is TRBJ1-2, with D tentatively TRBD1 (6 bases). Germline-derived CDR1 and CDR2 are SQVTM and ANQGSEA. Trimming removed 4 bases at V and 0 bases at J, with 12 bases between. The CDR3 is made up of 14 amino acids. The CDR3 region is CSVVAGAANYGYTF. In DNA form, the CDR3 reads TGCAGCGTTGTTGCAGGGGCAGCTAACTATGGCTACACCTTC.

The chain recombines TRBV12-5 with TRBJ2-1; 8 bases agree with TRBD1. The CDR3 extends over 15 amino acids. CDR1 is LGHNT and CDR2 is FRNRAP in the germline V gene. V gave up 5 bases and J gave up 2 bases; unmatched junction bases: 5. The CDR3 spells CASGPDRGTYNEQFF. Here the CDR3 DNA reads TGTGCTAGTGGTCCTGACAGGGGAACCTACAATGAGCAGTTCTTC.

CDR3 DNA: TGTGCCTGGACCTGGGACGGGGGTGTCTACGAGCAGTACTTC. It translates to CAWTWDGGVYEQYF. The genes are TRBV30 and TRBJ2-5; tentative D call: TRBD2 (6 bases). The J call may be faulty, since TRBJ2-7 better matches the DNA end. Germline CDR1 is GTSNPN and CDR2 is SVGIG (reference sequence). The CDR3 consists of 14 residues.

Note on this clone: This specimen includes other DNA sequences encoding the same CDR3. This chain joins TRBV19 and TRBJ2-7, with D possibly matching TRBD2 (5 bases). Between the trimmed V and J ends, which lost 6 bases and 4 bases, there was a span of 7 bases. The germline V gene has CDR1 LNHDA and CDR2 SQIVND (reference sequence). This CDR3 is built from 11 residues. Here the CDR3 reads CASSRGYEQYF. CDR3 DNA: TGTGCCAGTAGCCGGGGTTACGAGCAGTACTTC.

This chain uses TRBV2 with TRBJ2-7, with TRBD2 identical over 12 bases. Germline V gene lookup returns CDR1 SNHLY and CDR2 FYNNEI. The CDR3 is made up of 21 amino acids. J gave up 1 base and V 6 bases, and 22 bases lay outside the gene matches. CDR3 coding DNA: TGTGCCAGCAGCACCGTTACCAGACTAGCGGGAGCATCTTTTACGTCCTACGAGCAGTACTTC. Amino acids: CASSTVTRLAGASFTSYEQYF.

The gene calls are TRBV27 and TRBJ2-7, with D maybe TRBD2 (6 bases). There are 15 residues in the CDR3. CDR1 and CDR2 from the germline V gene are MNHEY and SMNVEV (reference sequence). Trimming shortened V by 6 bases and J by 6 bases, and 21 bases separated the two germline ends. The CDR3 DNA reads TGTGCCAGCAGATATAGCCGGGACTGGTCCGTCGAGCAGTACTTC. Its translation: CASRYSRDWSVEQYF.

This chain links TRBV7-6 with TRBJ2-1; 8 bases agree with TRBD2. CDR3 length: 15 amino acids. V was pared by 5 bases and J by 9 bases, with 12 bases of the junction left unmatched. Looked up from germline, CDR1 is SGHVS and CDR2 is FNYEAQ. The CDR3 protein is CASSRRVAGNREQFF. DNA of the CDR3: TGTGCCAGCAGCCGACGGGTAGCGGGAAATCGTGAGCAGTTCTTC. The variable domain in full, with the rest retrieved from reference TRBV7-6 and TRBJ2-1, is GAGVSQSPRYKVTKRGQDVALRCDPISGHVSLYWYRQALGQGPEFLTYFNYEAQQDKSGLPNDRFSAERPEGSISTLTIQRTEQRDSAMYRCASSRRVAGNREQFFGPGTRLTVL.

The gene calls are TRBV6-1 and TRBJ2-2; weak D call: TRBD1 (5 bases). The CDR3 loop spans 11 amino acids. Germline values: CDR1 MNHNS, CDR2 SASEGT. V lost 9 bases, J lost 7 bases, and 9 bases lay in between. Here the CDR3 reads CASRGDGELFF. CDR3 nucleotides: TGTGCCAGTAGGGGTGACGGGGAGCTGTTTTTT.

The V gene is TRBV28, the J gene TRBJ2-4; possibly TRBD2 for D (6 bases). Germline assignment: CDR1 MDHEN and CDR2 SYDVKM. Trimming cost V 2 bases and J 2 bases, with 7 bases left between them. The CDR3 length is 14 residues. DNA of the CDR3: TGTGCCAGCAGTTTACGGGGGACCAAAAACATTCAGTACTTC. Its translation: CASSLRGTKNIQYF.